This T cell receptor (beta chain) was captured by sequencing in a study of CD8 T cells in ankylosing spondylitis. TCRdb fed the 5' RACE reads into MiXCR, producing one record per CDR3 protein. The sample has some 39,000 distinct CDR3 sequences, approximately 11% seen once. CDR1 SGHDN and CDR2 FVKESK come from the germline V gene. V lost 2 bases, J lost 0 bases, and 10 bases lay in between. This CDR3 has 15 residues. This clonotype turned up a few times. The gene calls are TRBV14 and TRBJ1-1, with TRBD1 as a possible D gene (5 bases). Specimen: synovial fluid, either unsorted or a sorted T cell fraction (not recorded which). The receptor was derived from a male donor with ankylosing spondylitis. The CDR3 DNA is TGTGCCAGCAGCCAACGGGGACGGATGAACACTGAAGCTTTCTTT. Protein sequence: CASSQRGRMNTEAFF. The full variable domain, in which reference TRBV14 and TRBJ1-1 provide the parts outside the CDR3, is EAGVTQFPSHSVIEKGQTVTLRCDPISGHDNLYWYRRVMGKEIKFLLHFVKESKQDESGMPNNRFLAERTGGTYSTLKVQPAELEDSGVYFCASSQRGRMNTEAFFGQGTRLTVV.